This passage covers 5 T cell receptor beta chains from one sample sequenced in a study of cytotoxic CD8 clonotypes in ibrutinib-treated CLL. TCRdb's copy holds only in-frame clones and misses some; the assay was immunoSEQ multiplex PCR. The profile shows approximately 320,000 clones, under 70% of them singletons. Sequenced material: PBMCs, taken after 36 months of ibrutinib treatment. These TCRs come from a human donor with chronic lymphocytic leukemia.

The chain has TRBV25-1 and TRBJ2-2, with 8 bases fitting TRBD2. With V trimmed by 4 bases and J by 5 bases, 6 bases remained unmatched. The CDR3 spans 15 residues. The germline gives CDR1 MGHDK, CDR2 SYGVNS. The CDR3 loop reads CASSVTSGSTGELFF. CDR3 in DNA: TGTGCCAGCAGTGTTACTAGCGGTAGTACCGGGGAGCTGTTTTTT.

This clone was recorded a few times. The DNA of the CDR3 is TGCGCCAGCAGCTTGGGGGACTCCTATAATTCACCCCTCCACTTT. Residues: CASSLGDSYNSPLHF. This sequence joins TRBV5-1 and TRBJ1-6; D gene uncertain. Trimming cost V 0 bases and J 0 bases, with 4 bases left between them. The CDR3 sequence is 15 residues long. Germline lookup yields CDR1 SGHRS and CDR2 YFSETQ.

This chain uses TRBV18 with TRBJ2-2, with TRBD2 as a possible D gene (5 bases). The length of the CDR3 is 15 residues. From germline, CDR1 is KGHSH and CDR2 LQKENI. V lost 2 bases and J 2 bases, leaving 9 bases between the germline ends. CDR3 in amino acids: CASSPTSGNTGELFF. Here the CDR3 DNA reads TGTGCCAGCTCACCAACCTCGGGAAACACCGGGGAGCTGTTTTTT.

The gene calls are TRBV5-1 and TRBJ1-1; 9 nucleotides agree with TRBD1. Germline CDR1 is SGHRS and CDR2 is YFSETQ. This CDR3 is 15 amino acids long. V lost 4 bases, J lost 5 bases, and 9 bases stayed unmatched. The CDR3, as DNA: TGCGCCAGCAGCCAGGGACAGGGAAGGGGAACTGAAGCTTTCTTT. Its protein product is CASSQGQGRGTEAFF. Based on the CDR3 plus reference TRBV5-1 and TRBJ1-1, the full variable domain is KAGVTQTPRYLIKTRGQQVTLSCSPISGHRSVSWYQQTPGQGLQFLFEYFSETQRNKGNFPGRFSGRQFSNSRSEMNVSTLELGDSALYLCASSQGQGRGTEAFFGQGTRLTVV.

The rearrangement uses TRBV5-6 and TRBJ2-5; 11 bases are shared with TRBD1. Germline CDR1 is SGHDT and CDR2 is YYEEEE. The CDR3 covers 15 residues. V lost 4 bases, J lost 4 bases, and 6 bases stayed unmatched. CDR3 sequence (DNA): TGTGCCAGCAGCGCGGGACAGGGGGTATCAGAGACCCAGTACTTC. Residues: CASSAGQGVSETQYF.